Shown below are 20 T cell receptor beta chains from a single sample sequenced in a study of T cells in localized non-small cell lung cancer. The protocol was immunoSEQ multiplex PCR, while the TCRdb copy is restricted to in-frame clones and leaves out a portion. The data hold about 52,000 clones, with around 82% observed a single time. The sequenced sample was PBMCs, obtained before any cancer treatment. The receptors were gathered from a woman aged 35 to 70 with stage II lung adenocarcinoma.

This clone was observed a few times. The chain has TRBV6-5 and TRBJ2-7, with D perhaps TRBD2 (6 bases). The CDR3 covers 14 residues. The V and J ends lost 0 bases and 2 bases respectively, with 8 bases between them. CDR1 MNHEY and CDR2 SVGAGI come from the germline V gene. The CDR3 reads CASSYSGLAYEQYF. CDR3 coding DNA: TGTGCCAGCAGTTACTCGGGACTGGCCTACGAGCAGTACTTC.

This clone showed up just a few times. The rearrangement joins TRBV7-3 to TRBJ2-2; no definite D call. Germline V gene data show CDR1 as SGHTA and CDR2 as FQGTGA. V lost 1 base and J 0 bases, leaving 3 bases between the germline ends. The CDR3 is made up of 14 amino acids. The CDR3 region is CASSLSPNTGELFF. The CDR3 DNA sequence: TGTGCCAGCAGCTTAAGTCCGAACACCGGGGAGCTGTTTTTT.

In this sample, this clone turned up a few times. This chain connects TRBV19 to TRBJ2-1, with TRBD1 as a possible D gene (5 bases). The CDR3 runs to 15 residues. Germline V gene data show CDR1 as LNHDA and CDR2 as SQIVND (reference sequence). V lost 0 bases and J 3 bases, leaving 9 bases between the germline ends. The CDR3 protein is CASSIDQTDYNEQFF. The CDR3, as DNA: TGTGCCAGTAGTATAGATCAGACAGACTACAATGAGCAGTTCTTC. The variable domain in full, with the rest retrieved from reference TRBV19 and TRBJ2-1, is DGGITQSPKYLFRKEGQNVTLSCEQNLNHDAMYWYRQDPGQGLRLIYYSQIVNDFQKGDIAEGYSVSREKKESFPLTVTSAQKNPTAFYLCASSIDQTDYNEQFFGPGTRLTVL.

V gene TRBV7-9 combines with J gene TRBJ2-3; D remains ambiguous. CDR3 size: 14 residues. Trimming removed 5 bases from V and 4 bases from J, with 13 bases in between. CDR1 is SEHNR, CDR2 FQNEAQ, per germline (reference sequence). CDR3 DNA: TGTGCCAGCAGCCTCTCCGAAAGGGCAGATACGCAGTATTTT. The encoded protein is CASSLSERADTQYF.

This clone was observed a few times. V and J are TRBV7-9 and TRBJ2-7; no reliable D call. The V and J ends lost 7 bases and 9 bases respectively, with 13 bases between them. Per germline, CDR1 SEHNR and CDR2 FQNEAQ (reference sequence). There are 11 residues in the CDR3. The CDR3 DNA sequence: TGTGCCAGCACCTCCCCCGGGCGGCAGTACTTC. Translated: CASTSPGRQYF.

The genes are TRBV14 and TRBJ1-1; no clear D gene. Germline V gene sequence: CDR1 SGHDN, CDR2 FVKESK. The CDR3 loop spans 13 amino acids. Deletions cut 2 bases from V and 0 bases from J, with 4 bases between. The CDR3 nucleotides are TGTGCCAGCAGCCAAAGCCTGAACACTGAAGCTTTCTTT. The encoded protein is CASSQSLNTEAFF. Full variable domain (missing parts from reference TRBV14 and TRBJ1-1): EAGVTQFPSHSVIEKGQTVTLRCDPISGHDNLYWYRRVMGKEIKFLLHFVKESKQDESGMPNNRFLAERTGGTYSTLKVQPAELEDSGVYFCASSQSLNTEAFFGQGTRLTVV.

The CDR3 sequence is CASSIQARGFRFDYGYTF. CDR3 bases: TGTGCCAGTAGTATACAAGCTCGCGGGTTTCGCTTCGACTATGGCTACACCTTC. This chain uses TRBV19 with TRBJ1-2; D is undetermined. The CDR3 spans 18 residues. Trimming took 2 bases from V and 3 from J, leaving 22 bases between them. Germline V gene sequence: CDR1 LNHDA, CDR2 SQIVND (reference sequence).

This clone appeared a few times. The V gene is TRBV4-3, the J gene TRBJ2-2; 15 bases are a match to TRBD2. The CDR3 spans 19 residues. Unmatched junction bases numbered 9, after V lost 0 bases and J lost 7 bases. Germline values: CDR1 LGHNA, CDR2 YSLEER. As DNA, the CDR3 is TGCGCCAGCAGCCAAGAAGGAGGGACTAGCGGGGGGAATGGCGGGGAGCTGTTTTTT. Translating gives CASSQEGGTSGGNGGELFF.

The chain uses TRBV7-9 and TRBJ1-2; the D is unclear. Germline CDR1 reads SEHNR; CDR2 reads FQNEAQ (reference sequence). The CDR3 is made up of 13 amino acids. V lost 4 bases to trimming and J lost 10 bases, with 16 bases between them. The CDR3 DNA reads TGTGCCAGCAGCTCTCGGGCGAAACATGACTACACCTTC. It encodes CASSSRAKHDYTF.

The chain uses TRBV14 and TRBJ1-2; D may be TRBD1 (5 bases). Germline V CDR1 and CDR2: SGHDN, FVKESK. CDR3 size: 14 residues. V dropped 1 base and J dropped 6 bases, with 12 bases sitting between them. The CDR3 DNA sequence: TGTGCCAGCAGCCAAGGTAAAGGGACCCATGGCTACACCTTC. This sequence encodes CASSQGKGTHGYTF.

A single count supports this clone. This chain links TRBV4-2 with TRBJ1-5, with TRBD1 matching 10 bases. Germline V gene sequence: CDR1 LGHNA, CDR2 YNFKEQ. V was pared by 4 bases and J by 5 bases, with 5 bases of the junction left unmatched. This CDR3 comprises 15 residues. The CDR3: CASSPGTGADQPQHF. The CDR3 nucleotides read TGTGCCAGCAGCCCCGGGACAGGGGCCGATCAGCCCCAGCATTTT.

The sample holds one count of this clone. This chain uses TRBV28 with TRBJ1-1, with 8 nucleotides matching TRBD1. CDR3 length: 15 residues. The V segment lost 10 bases and the J segment 1 base; nucleotides outside the gene matches: 11. Germline CDR1 and CDR2: MDHEN and SYDVKM. CDR3 region: CAIMETGAKNTEAFF. In DNA form, the CDR3 reads TGTGCCATAATGGAGACAGGGGCGAAGAACACTGAAGCTTTCTTT.

The table lists this clone with a count of one. The rearrangement uses TRBV2 and TRBJ2-5, with D maybe TRBD1 (5 bases). The CDR3 spans 15 residues. CDR1 is SNHLY and CDR2 is FYNNEI in the germline V gene. The V end lost 7 bases, the J end lost 4 bases, and 19 bases lay between the germline ends. The CDR3 here is CASIPVRGKGETQYF. CDR3 in DNA: TGTGCCAGCATCCCGGTTAGGGGCAAGGGAGAGACCCAGTACTTC.

The chain combines TRBV5-6 with TRBJ1-2, with a tentative D call TRBD1 (5 bases). The length of the CDR3 is 15 residues. Germline loops: CDR1 SGHDT, CDR2 YYEEEE. Trimming shortened V by 0 bases and J by 7 bases, and 16 bases separated the two germline ends. CDR3 sequence (DNA): TGTGCCAGCAGCTTGGACGTAGGCGGGGGGTCTGGCTACACCTTC. This sequence encodes CASSLDVGGGSGYTF.

The chain employs TRBV28 and TRBJ1-2; TRBD1 might be the D (5 bases). The V gene's germline CDR1 is MDHEN and CDR2 SYDVKM. Trimming took off 6 bases at V and 8 bases at J, with 13 bases between the two ends. This CDR3 is built from 12 residues. In DNA form, the CDR3 reads TGTGCCAGCAGGGGGGGGGTAGAGGGCTACACCTTC. It yields the protein CASRGGVEGYTF.

The genes are TRBV4-1 and TRBJ1-2; no clear D. In germline, CDR1 is MGHRA, CDR2 YSYEKL. V lost 0 bases and J lost 8, with 16 bases in between. The CDR3 covers 15 residues. The CDR3 reads CASSQDQDGLGGYTF. In DNA, the CDR3 is TGCGCCAGCAGCCAAGATCAGGACGGCCTCGGAGGCTACACCTTC.

The chain is built from TRBV6-5 and TRBJ1-1; 8 bases are a match to TRBD1. CDR1 and CDR2 (germline): MNHEY, SVGAGI. V trimming: 1 base; J trimming: 6 bases; junction bases outside the gene matches: 7. This CDR3 has 15 amino acids. Here the CDR3 DNA reads TGTGCCAGCAGTTACTTCGGACAGGGAACTCCTGAAGCTTTCTTT. This sequence encodes CASSYFGQGTPEAFF.

This chain connects TRBV28 to TRBJ1-2, with 8 bases that match TRBD1. The CDR3 extends over 15 amino acids. The V gene end was trimmed by 5 bases and the J gene end by 6 bases; junction bases not matched to a gene: 11. Germline CDR1 is MDHEN and CDR2 is SYDVKM. In nucleotides, the CDR3 is TGTGCCAGCAGTCTCCCCCATCGACAGGGGAATGGCTACACCTTC. This sequence encodes CASSLPHRQGNGYTF.

The chain couples TRBV7-8 to TRBJ1-3; tentative D call: TRBD1 (6 bases). Germline lookup yields CDR1 SGHVS and CDR2 FQNEAQ. The CDR3 runs 16 residues. V was cut by 1 base and J by 3 bases, with 13 bases left in between. In nucleotides, the CDR3 is TGTGCCAGCAGCTTAGGGGGGCCAACAAGTGGAAACACCATATATTTT. Translation gives CASSLGGPTSGNTIYF.

The CDR3 DNA reads as TGTGCCAGCAGCTTAGGGACAGCTAACACCGGGGAGCTGTTTTTT. It encodes CASSLGTANTGELFF. This chain joins TRBV7-3 and TRBJ2-2, with TRBD1 matching over 7 bases. Germline V lookup: CDR1 SGHTA, CDR2 FQGTGA. The CDR3 is made up of 15 amino acids. The V segment lost 2 bases and the J segment 2 bases; nucleotides outside the gene matches: 2.